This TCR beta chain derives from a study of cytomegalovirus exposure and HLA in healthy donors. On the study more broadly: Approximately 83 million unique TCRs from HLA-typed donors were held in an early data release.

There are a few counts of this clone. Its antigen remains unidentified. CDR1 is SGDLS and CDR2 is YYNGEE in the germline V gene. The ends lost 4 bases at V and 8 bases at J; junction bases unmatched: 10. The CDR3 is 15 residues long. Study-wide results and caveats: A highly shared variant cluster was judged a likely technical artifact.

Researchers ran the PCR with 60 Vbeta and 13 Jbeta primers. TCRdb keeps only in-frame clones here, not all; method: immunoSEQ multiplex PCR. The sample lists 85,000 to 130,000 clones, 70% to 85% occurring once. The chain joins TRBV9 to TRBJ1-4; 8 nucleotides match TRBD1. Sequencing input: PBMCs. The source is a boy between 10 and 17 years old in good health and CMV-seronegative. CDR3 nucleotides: TGTGCCAGCAGCTCTAGACAGGGGCGAGGGGAAAAACTGTTTTTT. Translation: CASSSRQGRGEKLFF.